The 22 T cell receptor beta chains below all came from one sample that was sequenced in a study of patients and donors after allogeneic stem cell transplantation. One entry per CDR3 protein, called by TCRdb with MiXCR from the RT-PCR reads. The sample shows about 87,000 distinct CDR3 sequences, just under 5% of them seen only once. Sequencing was done on a sample of blood, either unsorted or a sorted T cell fraction (not recorded which). The receptors come from a human donor who was either an allogeneic HSCT recipient or a stem cell or donor lymphocyte infusion donor (not recorded which). It is not recorded whose cells these are; they may come from a transplant donor.

In this sample, this clonotype turned up many times. The chain joins TRBV5-5 to TRBJ2-7; 9 positions match TRBD2. Trimming cost V 1 base and J 2 bases; bases outside gene matches: 4. Germline CDR1 is SGHKS and CDR2 is YYEKEE (reference sequence). The CDR3 runs to 15 residues. In DNA, the CDR3 is TGTGCCAGCAGCTTGAGGGCTAGCGGGGCCTACGAGCAGTACTTC. It yields the protein CASSLRASGAYEQYF.

This clonotype was found many times. The chain recombines TRBV27 with TRBJ2-1, with unresolved D. Germline V gene lookup returns CDR1 MNHEY and CDR2 SMNVEV (reference sequence). V dropped 3 bases and J dropped 5 bases, with 14 bases sitting between them. The length of the CDR3 is 15 residues. For the CDR3, the DNA is TGTGCCAGCAGTTTTTCTAGTGGGTATAACAATGAGCAGTTCTTC. It codes for CASSFSSGYNNEQFF.

This clonotype was picked up many times. This chain uses TRBV12-3 or TRBV12-4 with TRBJ2-7; D is undetermined. The CDR3 contains 14 residues. Trimming took off 1 base at V and 3 bases at J, with 10 bases between the two ends. The CDR3 reads CASSLGVSNYEQYF. CDR3 nucleotide sequence: TGTGCCAGCAGTTTAGGAGTGAGTAACTACGAGCAGTACTTC.

This clonotype was detected only a few times. The chain is built from TRBV10-1 and TRBJ2-1; 7 bases are shared with TRBD1. CDR1 and CDR2 from the germline V gene are WNHNN and SYGVQD (reference sequence). This CDR3 spans 14 amino acids. Unmatched junction bases numbered 4, after V lost 3 bases and J lost 5 bases. CDR3 region: CASSDGTVNNEQFF. CDR3 nucleotides: TGCGCCAGCAGTGATGGGACAGTAAACAATGAGCAGTTCTTC.

This clonotype was counted at least ten times. The V gene is TRBV10-3, the J gene TRBJ2-3, with 9 positions matching TRBD2. CDR1 and CDR2 from the germline V gene are ENHRY and SYGVKD. This CDR3 region has 18 residues. J lost 6 bases, V lost 0 bases, and 13 bases had no gene match. Here the CDR3 DNA reads TGTGCCATCAGTGAGTCGATCTCGACTAGCGGAGCTCGGGATACGCAGTATTTT. This gives the protein CAISESISTSGARDTQYF.

J is TRBJ2-7 and V is TRBV6-1; the D gene is possibly TRBD2 (6 bases). This CDR3 is built from 17 residues. Trimming took off 8 bases at V and 2 bases at J, with 25 bases between the two ends. Germline V lookup: CDR1 MNHNS, CDR2 SASEGT. CDR3 coding DNA: TGTGCCAGCCGCCGGGGGTTGATGGAGCGGGTGGCCTACGAGCAGTACTTC. It yields the protein CASRRGLMERVAYEQYF.

This CDR3 is CASSLVITNNEQFF. The CDR3, as DNA: TGTGCCAGCAGCTTAGTGATCACTAACAATGAGCAGTTCTTC. V is TRBV7-2 and J is TRBJ2-1; no definite D call. Trimming took 1 base from V and 5 from J, leaving 9 bases between them. Germline assignment: CDR1 SGHTA and CDR2 FQGNSA. The CDR3 has 14 residues.

Many counts were recorded for this clonotype. This chain uses TRBV4-1 with TRBJ2-1, with 7 positions matching TRBD2. The CDR3 loop spans 16 amino acids. The J segment lost 4 bases and the V segment lost 3 bases, leaving 9 bases of the junction unmatched. In germline, CDR1 is MGHRA, CDR2 YSYEKL. The CDR3 protein is CASSQPLADTYNEQFF. CDR3 DNA: TGCGCCAGCAGCCAGCCCCTAGCGGATACTTACAATGAGCAGTTCTTC.

This clonotype came up many times. The rearrangement links TRBV6-2 or TRBV6-3 to TRBJ1-1; weak D call: TRBD1 (5 bases). Germline values: CDR1 MNHEY, CDR2 SVGEGT. Trimming shortened V by 7 bases and J by 5 bases, and 14 bases separated the two germline ends. The length of the CDR3 is 13 residues. In nucleotides, the CDR3 is TGTGCCAGCACCCTGGCAGGGAGAACTGAAGCTTTCTTT. Protein product: CASTLAGRTEAFF.

This clonotype was observed many times. This sequence joins TRBV7-8 and TRBJ1-3, with D perhaps TRBD1 (5 bases). The germline V gene encodes CDR1 SGHVS and CDR2 FQNEAQ. The V end was cut by 1 base, the J end by 0 bases, with 10 bases between. The CDR3 has 16 residues. The CDR3 reads CASSLGQLSSGNTIYF. In DNA, the CDR3 is TGTGCCAGCAGCTTAGGACAGCTGAGCTCTGGAAACACCATATATTTT.

This clonotype was counted ten times or more. The chain couples TRBV29-1 to TRBJ1-2, with 10 bases that match TRBD1. The CDR3 has 16 residues. CDR1 and CDR2 (germline): SQVTM, ANQGSEA. The V segment lost 6 bases and the J segment 2 bases; nucleotides outside the gene matches: 12. In nucleotides, the CDR3 is TGCAGCGTCCCCCGGGACAGGGGAAGCGTAAACTATGGCTACACCTTC. Its protein is CSVPRDRGSVNYGYTF.

This clonotype occurred many times. This rearrangement joins TRBV18 to TRBJ2-5, with a possible D match to TRBD1 (5 bases). CDR3 length equals 15 residues. The germline V and J ends were trimmed by 3 bases and 2 bases, with 13 bases remaining between them. Germline-derived CDR1 and CDR2 are KGHSH and LQKENI. CDR3 sequence: CASSPSDRKQETQYF. The CDR3 DNA is TGTGCCAGCTCACCCTCCGACAGAAAGCAAGAGACCCAGTACTTC. Full variable domain (remainder filled in from reference TRBV18 and TRBJ2-5): NAGVMQNPRHLVRRRGQEARLRCSPMKGHSHVYWYRQLPEEGLKFMVYLQKENIIDESGMPKERFSAEFPKEGPSILRIQQVVRGDSAAYFCASSPSDRKQETQYFGPGTRLLVL.

This clonotype showed up just a few times. This chain connects TRBV19 to TRBJ2-5, with 9 bases lining up with TRBD2. CDR3 length equals 16 residues. From germline, CDR1 is LNHDA and CDR2 SQIVND (reference sequence). Trimming took 5 bases from V and 5 from J; bases not matched to a gene: 12. CDR3: CASSPSTTSGGETQYF. CDR3 DNA: TGTGCCAGTAGTCCCTCAACGACTAGCGGTGGGGAGACCCAGTACTTC.

In DNA, the CDR3 is TGTGCCAGCAGTTATAGTGGGAGAGGATACGAGCAGTACTTC. Translating it yields CASSYSGRGYEQYF. The J gene is TRBJ2-7, the V gene TRBV6-2 or TRBV6-3, with a weak D call TRBD2 (5 bases). This CDR3 has 14 residues. V was pared by 3 bases and J by 4 bases, with 13 bases between. The germline V gene encodes CDR1 MNHEY and CDR2 SVGEGT.

Many counts were recorded for this clonotype. The chain links TRBV29-1 to TRBJ2-5; 8 nucleotides align to TRBD2. Germline V lookup: CDR1 SQVTM, CDR2 ANQGSEA. The CDR3 totals 14 residues. The junction had 5 bases not matched to a gene; V was cut back by 2 bases and J by 3 bases. The CDR3 DNA follows: TGCAGCGTTGAACTAGGGACTAGAGAAGAGACCCAGTACTTC. It codes for CSVELGTREETQYF.

This clonotype was detected ten times or more. The CDR3 here is CASSVEAGGRANEQYF. The CDR3, as DNA: TGTGCCAGCAGCGTAGAAGCAGGCGGGAGGGCCAACGAGCAGTACTTC. The chain carries TRBV9 and TRBJ2-7; TRBD2 matches at 9 bases. V shed 0 bases, J shed 5 bases, and the junction held 9 bases outside the gene matches. This CDR3 is 16 amino acids long. The germline gives CDR1 SGDLS, CDR2 YYNGEE.

This chain joins TRBV28 and TRBJ2-1; 7 nucleotides match TRBD2. The CDR3 has 15 amino acids. In germline, CDR1 is MDHEN, CDR2 SYDVKM. Trimming cost V 3 bases and J 5 bases; bases outside gene matches: 7. CDR3 nucleotide sequence: TGTGCCAGCAGTTTGGGGGGGTGGACCCACAATGAGCAGTTCTTC. This codes for CASSLGGWTHNEQFF.

This clonotype was detected many times. V and J are TRBV12-3 or TRBV12-4 and TRBJ1-5; 9 bases line up with TRBD1. CDR3 length: 16 amino acids. The J segment lost 1 base and the V segment lost 5 bases, leaving 6 bases of the junction unmatched. CDR3 DNA: TGTGCCAGCAGTCTTAGGGGACAGGGAAGCAATCAGCCCCAGCATTTT. Translation: CASSLRGQGSNQPQHF.

This clonotype was seen repeatedly, ten times or more. The V call is TRBV6-1, the J call TRBJ1-1; TRBD1 is a possible D gene (5 bases). The CDR3 spans 15 residues. V was cut by 6 bases and J by 11 bases, with 25 bases left in between. CDR1 is MNHNS and CDR2 is SASEGT in the germline V gene. CDR3 sequence (DNA): TGTGCCAGCAGCCGCCGACCTTGGACAACTCGGGGGGCTTTCTTT. It yields the protein CASSRRPWTTRGAFF.

This clonotype appeared many times. This chain connects TRBV20-1 to TRBJ2-1, with 10 bases aligning to TRBD2. V shed 6 bases, J shed 3 bases, and the junction held 17 bases outside the gene matches. The CDR3 has 18 amino acids. Per the germline V gene, CDR1 is DFQATT and CDR2 is SNEGSKA (reference sequence). The CDR3 DNA reads as TGCAGTGCGAACCACCGGGCTAGCGGGAGTCGGGACTACAATGAGCAGTTCTTC. Protein sequence: CSANHRASGSRDYNEQFF.

This clonotype has at least ten counts. This chain links TRBV28 with TRBJ1-5, with D perhaps TRBD1 (5 bases). In germline, CDR1 is MDHEN, CDR2 SYDVKM. This CDR3 region has 15 residues. V shed 10 bases and J shed 4 bases, with 20 bases lying between them. CDR3 in DNA: TGTGCCACCTTTGGTGGGGCAGGGCGAAATCAGCCCCAGCATTTT. It codes for CATFGGAGRNQPQHF.

This clonotype was recorded many times. The chain has TRBV5-1 and TRBJ2-1, with no clear D. CDR1 is SGHRS and CDR2 is YFSETQ in the germline V gene. The CDR3 totals 15 residues. V was cut by 5 bases and J by 1 base, with 13 bases left in between. The DNA for the CDR3 is TGCGCCAGCAGACCGACTGAATATTCCTACAATGAGCAGTTCTTC. Translated: CASRPTEYSYNEQFF.